A selection of T cell receptor beta chains follows, all from one sample in a study of vaccination and CD4 T cells after COVID-19. No antigens are known for them. TCRdb reanalysed the PCR reads using MiXCR and keeps one entry per CDR3 protein. The sample includes nearly 15,000 distinct CDR3 sequences, roughly 50% of them seen just once. What was sequenced was CD4+ T cells from blood, cultured in vitro. These receptors originate from a human donor who had recovered from COVID-19. Both conserved end residues are part of each CDR3. The D gene is left open where the match is weak. Not all rows give a size; the values are once, few, many and, for expanded clones, a class.

CDR3 protein: CASSQERRQGQYEQYF; CDR3 DNA: TGCGCCAGCAGCCAAGAAAGGCGGCAGGGGCAATACGAGCAGTACTTC; D gene: -; clone size: -; J gene: TRBJ2-7; V gene: TRBV4-1
CDR3 protein: CATSDNYGYTF; CDR3 DNA: TGTGCCACCAGCGACAACTATGGCTACACCTTC; D gene: -; clone size: -; J gene: TRBJ1-2; V gene: TRBV24-1
CDR3 protein: CASSPVYRSRGYQPQHF; CDR3 DNA: TGTGCCAGCTCTCCCGTGTACCGAAGCAGGGGTTATCAGCCCCAGCATTTT; D gene: -; clone size: -; J gene: TRBJ1-5; V gene: TRBV18
CDR3 protein: CASSQLAGGYNEQFF; CDR3 DNA: TGTGCCAGCTCACAACTAGCGGGAGGGTACAATGAGCAGTTCTTC; D gene: TRBD2; clone size: -; J gene: TRBJ2-1; V gene: TRBV18
CDR3 protein: CASSLRQQAGYTF; CDR3 DNA: TGTGCCAGCAGCTTACGGCAACAGGCCGGCTACACCTTC; D gene: -; clone size: -; J gene: TRBJ1-2; V gene: TRBV11-2
CDR3 protein: CASSHQGLDTGELFF; CDR3 DNA: TGCGCCAGCAGTCATCAGGGCCTTGACACCGGGGAGCTGTTTTTT; D gene: -; clone size: -; J gene: TRBJ2-2; V gene: TRBV10-1
CDR3 protein: CASSDWTSGGVRNEQFF; CDR3 DNA: TGTGCCAGCAGTGACTGGACTAGCGGGGGGGTGAGGAATGAGCAGTTCTTC; D gene: TRBD2; clone size: -; J gene: TRBJ2-1; V gene: TRBV25-1
CDR3 protein: CASRTGTSGRGQETQYF; CDR3 DNA: TGTGCCAGCAGAACCGGGACTAGCGGACGCGGACAAGAGACCCAGTACTTC; D gene: TRBD2; clone size: -; J gene: TRBJ2-5; V gene: TRBV6-1
CDR3 protein: CATSDSRTTNEKLFF; CDR3 DNA: TGTGCCACCAGTGATTCCCGCACAACTAATGAAAAACTGTTTTTT; D gene: -; clone size: -; J gene: TRBJ1-4; V gene: TRBV24-1
CDR3 protein: CASSPWMNEQFF; CDR3 DNA: TGTGCCAGCAGCCCCTGGATGAATGAGCAGTTCTTC; D gene: -; clone size: -; J gene: TRBJ2-1; V gene: TRBV5-5
CDR3 protein: CASSVVFGGQETQYF; CDR3 DNA: TGTGCCAGCAGCGTCGTGTTTGGCGGACAAGAGACCCAGTACTTC; D gene: -; clone size: few; J gene: TRBJ2-5; V gene: TRBV7-6